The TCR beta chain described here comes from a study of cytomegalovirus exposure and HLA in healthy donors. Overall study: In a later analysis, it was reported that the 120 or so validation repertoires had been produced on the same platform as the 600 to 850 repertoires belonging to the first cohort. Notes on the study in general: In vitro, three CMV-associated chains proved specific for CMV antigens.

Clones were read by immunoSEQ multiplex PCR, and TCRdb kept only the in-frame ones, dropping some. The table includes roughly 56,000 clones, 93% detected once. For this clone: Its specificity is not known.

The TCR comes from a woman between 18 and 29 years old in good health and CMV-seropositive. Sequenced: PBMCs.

This chain's CDR3 is CASSLGDRVGNTIYF. The CDR3 region has the DNA TGCGCCAGCAGCTTGGGGGACAGGGTTGGAAACACCATATATTTT. The rearrangement uses TRBV5-1 and TRBJ1-3; 9 nucleotides align to TRBD1. Germline assignment: CDR1 SGHRS and CDR2 YFSETQ. V lost 0 bases and J lost 3; bases outside the gene matches: 1. The CDR3 is 15 residues long.